A selection of T cell receptor beta chains follows, all from one sample in a study of T cell responses to AZD1222 COVID-19 vaccine. TCRdb's copy holds only in-frame clones and misses some; the assay was immunoSEQ multiplex PCR. The sample consists of 150,000 or so clones, about nine tenths of them appearing once. Sequenced material: peripheral blood, taken on day 0 of AZD1222 vaccination. All receptors come from an adult in good health. Each CDR3 is given with its conserved first and last residue. D genes are given only for firm matches.

TRBV6-4	TRBJ2-3	TRBD2	15	CASTLTSGGTDTQYF	TGTGCCAGCACTTTGACTAGCGGGGGCACAGATACGCAGTATTTT
TRBV29-1	TRBJ1-1	TRBD1	14	CSVGSGGPNTEAFF	TGCAGCGTTGGATCAGGGGGACCGAACACTGAAGCTTTCTTT
TRBV12-3/TRBV12-4	TRBJ1-4	-	11	CASSGGLRLFF	TGTGCCAGCAGTGGGGGACTCCGCCTGTTTTTT
TRBV7-2	TRBJ2-1	-	14	CASSRPPPTSYVFF	TGTGCCAGCAGCCGCCCTCCCCCAACTAGTTACGTTTTCTTC
TRBV15	TRBJ1-1	TRBD1	15	CATSTGTGGGEEAFF	TGTGCCACCAGCACCGGGACAGGGGGCGGGGAGGAAGCTTTCTTT
TRBV18	TRBJ1-1	-	13	CASSQSPDAEAFF	TGTGCCAGCTCACAATCCCCGGACGCTGAAGCTTTCTTT
TRBV4-3	TRBJ1-2	TRBD1	15	CASSQGTGHPYGYTF	TGCGCCAGCAGCCAAGGGACAGGGCACCCCTATGGCTACACCTTC
TRBV28	TRBJ2-3	-	11	CASRLTDTQYF	TGTGCCAGCAGACTAACAGATACGCAGTATTTT
TRBV6-1	TRBJ1-2	-	16	CASSGLGHRANYGYTF	TGTGCCAGCAGTGGTCTGGGACACCGAGCTAACTATGGCTACACCTTC
TRBV7-3	TRBJ1-2	TRBD1	14	CASSLTGQGNGYTF	TGTGCCAGCAGCTTAACCGGACAGGGGAATGGCTACACCTTC
TRBV7-2	TRBJ1-1	-	15	CASSLAWAGMGQAFF	TGTGCCAGCAGCTTAGCCTGGGCAGGGATGGGACAAGCTTTCTTT
TRBV5-1	TRBJ1-3	-	17	CASSLGGGGISGNTIYF	TGCGCCAGCTCCCTCGGTGGGGGCGGCATCTCTGGAAACACCATATATTTT
TRBV30	TRBJ1-5	-	14	CAWSVGGENQPQHF	TGTGCCTGGAGTGTAGGGGGGGAGAATCAGCCCCAGCATTTT
TRBV30	TRBJ2-4	-	12	CAFSIGEAIQYF	TGTGCCTTCTCTATAGGGGAGGCGATTCAGTACTTC
TRBV6-4	TRBJ1-2	-	13	CASSRLGNYGYTF	TGTGCCAGCAGTCGGCTAGGGAACTATGGCTACACCTTC
TRBV14	TRBJ2-2	TRBD2	17	CASSQATLAGGFGELFF	TGTGCCAGCAGCCAAGCAACACTAGCGGGAGGATTCGGGGAGCTGTTTTTT